This TCR beta chain emerged from a study of a mutant IDH1 vaccine in newly diagnosed glioma. Overall study: The V12 visit happened in week 35, and the V13 visit happened in week 47.

As to time point: week 35, safety follow-up. The vaccine gave 300 ug of a 20-mer mutant IDH1 peptide subcutaneously per dose. As regards this clone: What it recognizes is unknown.

Generated by immunoSEQ multiplex PCR, the TCRdb table keeps only in-frame clones and is missing some. Here the sample spans about 56,000 clones, about nine tenths being singletons. Sequencing was performed on PBMCs, taken from a glioma patient whose treatment included an IDH1 peptide vaccine. The TCR comes from a man aged 40-55 years with glioma.

The CDR3 DNA reads as TGTGCCAGCAGCTCCGGACAGGGGAAAAACATTCAGTACTTC. This sequence encodes CASSSGQGKNIQYF. This chain connects TRBV11-1 to TRBJ2-4; 9 bases are a match to TRBD1. Germline values: CDR1 SGHAT, CDR2 FQDESV (reference sequence). This CDR3 has 14 amino acids. V gave up 4 bases and J gave up 4 bases; unmatched junction bases: 2.